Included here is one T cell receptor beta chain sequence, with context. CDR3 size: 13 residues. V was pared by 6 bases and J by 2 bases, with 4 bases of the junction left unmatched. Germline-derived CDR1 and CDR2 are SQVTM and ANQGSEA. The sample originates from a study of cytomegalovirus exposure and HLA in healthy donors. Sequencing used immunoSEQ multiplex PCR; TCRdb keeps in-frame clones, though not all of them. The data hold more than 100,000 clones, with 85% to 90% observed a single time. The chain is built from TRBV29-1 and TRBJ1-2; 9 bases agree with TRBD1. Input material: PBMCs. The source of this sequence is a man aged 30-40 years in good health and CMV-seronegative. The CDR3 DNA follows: TGCAGCGTGCGGACAGGGGCCAACTATGGCTACACCTTC. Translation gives CSVRTGANYGYTF.